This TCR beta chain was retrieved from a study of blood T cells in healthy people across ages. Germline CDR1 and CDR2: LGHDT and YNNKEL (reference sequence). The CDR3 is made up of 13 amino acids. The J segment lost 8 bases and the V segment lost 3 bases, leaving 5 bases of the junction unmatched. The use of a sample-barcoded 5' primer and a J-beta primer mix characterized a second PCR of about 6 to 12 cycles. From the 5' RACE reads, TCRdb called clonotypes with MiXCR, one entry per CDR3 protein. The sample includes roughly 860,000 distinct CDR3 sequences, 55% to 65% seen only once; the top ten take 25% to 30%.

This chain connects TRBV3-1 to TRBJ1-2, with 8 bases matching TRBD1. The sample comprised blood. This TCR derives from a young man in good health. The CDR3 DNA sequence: TGTGCCAGCAGCCACCTCGGACAGGGCGGCTACACCTTC. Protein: CASSHLGQGGYTF.